Below are 13 T cell receptor beta chains sequenced from a single sample in a study of CD8+CD57+ T cells in acquired aplastic anemia. Genomic DNA, the template, was used for profiling of the TCR beta VDJ and CDR3. TCRdb re-analysed the reads in MiXCR, keeping a single row per CDR3 protein. The sample contains roughly 500,000 distinct CDR3 sequences, about a third of which appear only once. Patients chosen for sequencing had shown CD8+CD57+ cell expansion by flow cytometry. The sample consisted of sorted CD4+, CD8+, or CD8+CD57+ T cells (not recorded which) from PBMCs. These receptors were taken from a human donor with aplastic anemia.

This clonotype was detected a few times. This rearrangement joins TRBV7-2 to TRBJ1-5, with D possibly matching TRBD1 (6 bases). The ends were cut back, 5 bases at V and 0 bases at J, with 8 bases in the middle. CDR3 length equals 14 residues. In germline, CDR1 is SGHTA, CDR2 FQGNSA. The CDR3 loop reads CASSPQGSNQPQHF. The CDR3 bases are TGTGCCAGCAGCCCACAGGGTAGCAATCAGCCCCAGCATTTT.

This clonotype was detected many times. The rearrangement joins TRBV19 to TRBJ2-7; 10 bases are a match to TRBD1. The CDR3 contains 15 residues. CDR1 is LNHDA and CDR2 is SQIVND in the germline V gene (reference sequence). V was clipped by 4 bases and J by 4 bases; unmatched bases: 7. The CDR3: CASSTWDRGSYEQYF. Written as DNA, the CDR3 is TGTGCCAGTAGTACCTGGGACAGGGGTTCTTACGAGCAGTACTTC.

This clonotype was seen many times. The chain has TRBV25-1 and TRBJ2-3; D gene uncertain. The V end was cut by 1 base, the J end by 3 bases, with 5 bases between. Germline CDR1 and CDR2: MGHDK and SYGVNS. The CDR3 runs 13 residues. CDR3 loop: CASSEFGTDTQYF. CDR3 sequence (DNA): TGTGCCAGCAGTGAATTTGGGACAGATACGCAGTATTTT.

The V call is TRBV20-1, the J call TRBJ2-7; D is ambiguous. Germline CDR1 reads DFQATT; CDR2 reads SNEGSKA (reference sequence). V lost 0 bases and J lost 7, with 19 bases in between. CDR3 length equals 15 residues. As DNA, the CDR3 is TGCAGTGCTAGAGAGGTCGCGTCGCCGTACAATGAGCAGTACTTC. This gives the protein CSAREVASPYNEQYF.

The chain has TRBV4-2 and TRBJ1-4; 9 bases line up with TRBD1. The germline V gene encodes CDR1 LGHNA and CDR2 YNFKEQ. Trimming at V came to 0 bases and at J to 7 bases, leaving 3 bases not matched to a gene. The CDR3 has 15 amino acids. DNA for the CDR3: TGTGCCAGCAGCCAAGATGGGACAGGGAGTGAAAAACTGTTTTTT. Translating gives CASSQDGTGSEKLFF.

This clonotype was recorded many times. This chain uses TRBV20-1 with TRBJ1-2; D might be TRBD1 (5 bases). Trimming removed 6 bases at V and 3 bases at J, with 17 bases between. This CDR3 is 14 amino acids long. Germline V gene lookup returns CDR1 DFQATT and CDR2 SNEGSKA (reference sequence). For the CDR3, the DNA is TGCAGTGCGAGGTTTGGGGCGGGGGACTATGGCTACACCTTC. Protein product: CSARFGAGDYGYTF.

The rearrangement joins TRBV20-1 to TRBJ2-7, with 9 bases fitting TRBD2. J lost 0 bases, V lost 3 bases, and 6 bases had no gene match. The CDR3 consists of 15 residues. Germline assignment: CDR1 DFQATT and CDR2 SNEGSKA (reference sequence). The CDR3 DNA sequence: TGCAGTGCTAGTTTTGTAGCGGGGGACTCCTACGAGCAGTACTTC. It is translated as CSASFVAGDSYEQYF.

Comment on this clonotype: This may come from a read error, since a much larger clone is one base off. V and J are TRBV9 and TRBJ2-5, with D perhaps TRBD1 (6 bases). The CDR3 is 15 amino acids. Germline CDR1 SGDLS, CDR2 YYNGEE. The chain's CDR3 is CAGSVGTRNLETQYF. In DNA form, the CDR3 reads TGTGCCGGCAGCGTCGGGACACGGAATTTGGAGACCCAGTACTTC. The variable domain in full, with the rest retrieved from reference TRBV9 and TRBJ2-5, is DSGVTQTPKHLITATGQRVTLRCSPRSGDLSVYWYQQSLDQGLQFLIQYYNGEERAKGNILERFSAQQFPDLHSELNLSSLELGDSALYFCAGSVGTRNLETQYFGPGTRLLVL.

This clonotype was seen many times. V gene TRBV6-1 combines with J gene TRBJ1-5; D not certain. The CDR3 is made up of 11 amino acids. Trimming removed 2 bases from V and 6 bases from J, with 2 bases in between. Germline V gene data show CDR1 as MNHNS and CDR2 as SASEGT. This CDR3 reads CASSEFQPQHF. For the CDR3, the DNA is TGTGCCAGCAGTGAATTTCAGCCCCAGCATTTT.

This clonotype was counted ten times or more. Compared with germline, one end of the junction differs, possibly owing to a read error. This sequence joins TRBV5-1 and TRBJ1-2; no reliable D call. The CDR3 runs to 13 residues. Germline CDR1 SGHRS, CDR2 YFSETQ. The CDR3 here is CASSLDLDYGYTF. The CDR3 DNA reads as TGTGCCAGCAGCTTGGACCTCGACTATGGCTACACCTTC.

In this sample, this clonotype turned up once. The chain joins TRBV25-1 to TRBJ2-1; no clear D gene. There are 16 residues in the CDR3. Trimming shortened V by 5 bases and J by 6 bases, and 20 bases separated the two germline ends. Germline V lookup: CDR1 MGHDK, CDR2 SYGVNS. The CDR3 loop is CASSSRRRLLRNEQFF. As DNA, the CDR3 is TGTGCCAGCAGTTCCCGACGGAGACTGTTGCGCAATGAGCAGTTCTTC.

This clonotype was picked up many times. The gene calls are TRBV2 and TRBJ2-5; 11 bases are shared with TRBD2. This CDR3 is built from 14 residues. J was trimmed by 0 bases and V by 8 bases; bases with no gene match: 2. Germline V gives CDR1 SNHLY, CDR2 FYNNEI. The CDR3 protein is CASGGLADQETQYF. Here the CDR3 DNA reads TGTGCCAGCGGGGGACTAGCGGACCAAGAGACCCAGTACTTC.

Comment on this clonotype: A much larger clone differs from this one at a single base, so this may be a read error. V gene TRBV5-5 combines with J gene TRBJ2-7; no definite D call. This CDR3 is built from 13 residues. The germline V gene has CDR1 SGHKS and CDR2 YYEKEE (reference sequence). The CDR3 DNA is TGTGCCAGCAGTTCGACTGGGGTCTACGAGCGGTACTTC. It codes for CASSSTGVYERYF.